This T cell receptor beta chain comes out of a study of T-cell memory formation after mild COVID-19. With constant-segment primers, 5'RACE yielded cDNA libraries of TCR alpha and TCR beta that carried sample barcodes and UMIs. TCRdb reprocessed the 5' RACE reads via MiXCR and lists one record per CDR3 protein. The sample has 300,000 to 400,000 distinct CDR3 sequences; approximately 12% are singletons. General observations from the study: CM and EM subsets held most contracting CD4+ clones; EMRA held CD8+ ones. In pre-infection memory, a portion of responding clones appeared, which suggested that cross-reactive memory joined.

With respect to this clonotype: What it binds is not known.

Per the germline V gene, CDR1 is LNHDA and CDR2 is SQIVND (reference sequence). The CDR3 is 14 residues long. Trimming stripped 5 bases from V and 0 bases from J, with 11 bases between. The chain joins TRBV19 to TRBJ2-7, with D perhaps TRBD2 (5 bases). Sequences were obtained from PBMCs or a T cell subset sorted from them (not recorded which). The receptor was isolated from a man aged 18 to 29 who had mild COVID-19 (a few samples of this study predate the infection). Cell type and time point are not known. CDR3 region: CASSGPGYSYEQYF. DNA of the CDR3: TGTGCCAGTAGTGGTCCGGGATACTCCTACGAGCAGTACTTC.